This T cell receptor beta chain was recovered during a study of T cell responses to AZD1222 COVID-19 vaccine. Study-wide results and limits: Just 5 to 7 AZD1222 recipients tested seropositive at baseline. Spike-specific TCR repertoires showed rising breadth and depth after two AZD1222 doses. Regions 160-218 and 743-854 dominated among vaccine-associated CD4 TCRs spanning spike.

Turning to this clone: The target antigen is unknown.

TCRdb's copy holds only in-frame clones and misses some; the assay was immunoSEQ multiplex PCR. The sample has about 140,000 clones, approximately 95% seen once. V dropped 4 bases and J dropped 3 bases, with 18 bases sitting between them. This CDR3 region has 16 residues. Germline CDR1 SGHTA, CDR2 FQGNSA. The chain carries TRBV7-2 and TRBJ1-2, with D tentatively TRBD1 (5 bases). Sequencing was performed on peripheral blood, taken on day 0 of MenACWY control vaccination. The clonotype comes from an adult in good health. Here the CDR3 DNA reads TGTGCCAGCAGCTCCGGGGGGAATCAGGGCCACTATGGCTACACCTTC. Amino acids: CASSSGGNQGHYGYTF.